One T cell receptor (beta chain) is described in this entry. The sample comes from a study of blood T cell repertoires in COVID-19. Authors' analysis steps: How many nucleated cells were present was estimated from reference gene primer amplification. Method: immunoSEQ multiplex PCR; TCRdb's copy keeps in-frame clones and lacks some. The V and J calls and clone size were taken over from that table, and D and trimming were inferred from the DNA. The sample has over 75,000 clones; 70% to 90% are singletons. The CDR3 is made up of 16 amino acids. Germline V CDR1 and CDR2: MNHEY, SVGAGI. V was pared by 0 bases and J by 2 bases, with 13 bases between.

The sample consisted of peripheral blood. The chain employs TRBV6-5 and TRBJ2-5, with D perhaps TRBD2 (6 bases). The TCR was taken from a human donor with COVID-19, enrolled during active disease. The donor label of this sample is uncertain. As DNA, the CDR3 is TGTGCCAGCAGTTACTCGAGGCGGGGAATACAAGAGACCCAGTACTTC. It translates to CASSYSRRGIQETQYF.